A selection of T cell receptor beta chains follows, all from one sample in a study of T-cell reconstitution after alpha-beta-depleted transplantation in children. TCRdb passed the PCR reads through MiXCR, listing each CDR3 protein once. In the table there are approximately 400,000 distinct CDR3 sequences, under 13% of which are singletons. Source: PBMCs from the stem cell graft donor, taken from the stem cell graft. All receptors derive from a human donor who donated a stem cell graft to a child with acute myeloid leukemia. Each CDR3 is given with its conserved first and last residue. The D gene is left open where the match is weak. Clone size appears in some rows only: once, few, many, or a class for an expanded clone.

CDR3nt	CDR3aa	d_gene	abundance	j_gene	v_gene
TGTGCCAGCAGTTTATTCTCGGGGCTCCCAAATTCACCCCTCCACTTT	CASSLFSGLPNSPLHF	NA	few	TRBJ1-6	TRBV27
TGCAGTGCTGGGGGACTAGCGGGCTACAATGAGCAGTTCTTC	CSAGGLAGYNEQFF	TRBD2	many	TRBJ2-1	TRBV20-1
TGCGCCAGCAGCCCCCGACAGCACTCCTACAATGAGCAGTTCTTC	CASSPRQHSYNEQFF	NA	NA	TRBJ2-1	TRBV5-1
TGCGCCAGCAGCTTGTGGCAGGGGATGGAAAACATTCAGTACTTC	CASSLWQGMENIQYF	NA	few	TRBJ2-4	TRBV5-1
TGTGCCAGCAGATCTCCGGGACAGGGGAATGAGCAGTTCTTC	CASRSPGQGNEQFF	TRBD1	NA	TRBJ2-1	TRBV11-2
TGCAGTGCTACTTTACCCGGGACAGGGTACTATGGCTACACCTTC	CSATLPGTGYYGYTF	TRBD1	NA	TRBJ1-2	TRBV20-1
TGTGCCAGCAGACTTGCAGGGAGCAATGAGCAGTTCTTC	CASRLAGSNEQFF	NA	few	TRBJ2-1	TRBV6-1
TGCGCCAGCAGCCAAGAGCGGACAGTGAGCTCCTACGAGCAGTACTTC	CASSQERTVSSYEQYF	NA	few	TRBJ2-7	TRBV4-3
TGTGCCACCAGTCCCGGGTACTACGAGCAGTACTTC	CATSPGYYEQYF	NA	NA	TRBJ2-7	TRBV15
TGCGCCAGCAGCTTGTCCGACACGACGGGCTACACCTTC	CASSLSDTTGYTF	NA	many	TRBJ1-2	TRBV5-1
TGCGCCAGCAGCCCGGACGGGGGCCAAGCCAAAAACATTCAGTACTTC	CASSPDGGQAKNIQYF	NA	NA	TRBJ2-4	TRBV5-1
TGTGCCAGCAGTGAAGTTTCAGGGAGCTCCTACAATGAGCAGTTCTTC	CASSEVSGSSYNEQFF	NA	NA	TRBJ2-1	TRBV25-1
TGTGCCAGCAGCTCGCCGACTAGCGGGGGGGTTATCTCGCAGTTCTTC	CASSSPTSGGVISQFF	TRBD2	few	TRBJ2-1	TRBV7-9
TGTGCCAGCAGCCGACGAGCGGGGGGGCACAATGAGCAGTTCTTC	CASSRRAGGHNEQFF	TRBD2	few	TRBJ2-1	TRBV4-2
TGTGCCAGCAGTATCCTTAGCGGGAGATCCACAGATACGCAGTATTTT	CASSILSGRSTDTQYF	TRBD2	NA	TRBJ2-3	TRBV27
TGCAGCGTTGGCCTAGCGGGGGGCACAGATACGCAGTATTTT	CSVGLAGGTDTQYF	TRBD2	many	TRBJ2-3	TRBV29-1
TGCAGCGTCGTCCCGGGACAGGTTGACACTGAAGCTTTCTTT	CSVVPGQVDTEAFF	TRBD1	NA	TRBJ1-1	TRBV29-1
TGTGCCAGCAGTTCCAGTTCAACGTGGGTAGCTTTCTTT	CASSSSSTWVAFF	NA	NA	TRBJ1-1	TRBV2
TGTGCCAGCAGCCCCAACCCGGGACAGTACCAAGAGACCCAGTACTTC	CASSPNPGQYQETQYF	TRBD1	once	TRBJ2-5	TRBV7-2
TGCGCCAGCAGCCAAGATGCTAGCGGGTATAGCACAGATACGCAGTATTTT	CASSQDASGYSTDTQYF	TRBD2	many	TRBJ2-3	TRBV4-3
TGTGCCAGCAGTGAGACTAGCGGGGTCGCAGGGGAGCTGTTTTTT	CASSETSGVAGELFF	TRBD2	few	TRBJ2-2	TRBV6-4
TGCAGTGCTAGAGCAGGGGGCTCCCTAGCGGGAGATTTCTACGAGCAGTACTTC	CSARAGGSLAGDFYEQYF	TRBD2	NA	TRBJ2-7	TRBV20-1
TGTGCCAGCCGAGGGAGGGTCACAGATACGCAGTATTTT	CASRGRVTDTQYF	TRBD2	few	TRBJ2-3	TRBV25-1